Listed here is a single T cell receptor beta chain. Its antigen is unknown. This entry comes from a study of lymphopenia after photon versus proton radiotherapy. Here immunoSEQ multiplex PCR was the method, and the copy in TCRdb shows in-frame clones only, minus some. The sample includes about 5,000 clones, more than 70% seen only once; the top ten take 15% to 20%. Study findings and constraints: Oligoclonal CD8+ Temra expansion after nadir drove photon patients' diversity drop. Relative stability marked proton patients; photon patients lost diversity and naive cells. In patients who died, overall survival fell as post-nadir TCR diversity dropped more. Authors raise, but do not show, better survival with proton therapy.

Germline-derived CDR1 and CDR2 are MNHNS and SASEGT. Trimming took off 7 bases at V and 7 bases at J, with 11 bases between the two ends. The CDR3 extends over 12 amino acids. The clonotype was recovered from a man aged 30 to 39 with gastric cancer. The sample here was peripheral blood, taken from a patient treated with photon-based radiotherapy. The J gene is TRBJ2-1, the V gene TRBV6-1; D is perhaps TRBD1 (5 bases). The CDR3 DNA sequence: TGTGCCAGCACCGAGCAGGGTAATGAGCAGTTCTTC. This sequence encodes CASTEQGNEQFF.